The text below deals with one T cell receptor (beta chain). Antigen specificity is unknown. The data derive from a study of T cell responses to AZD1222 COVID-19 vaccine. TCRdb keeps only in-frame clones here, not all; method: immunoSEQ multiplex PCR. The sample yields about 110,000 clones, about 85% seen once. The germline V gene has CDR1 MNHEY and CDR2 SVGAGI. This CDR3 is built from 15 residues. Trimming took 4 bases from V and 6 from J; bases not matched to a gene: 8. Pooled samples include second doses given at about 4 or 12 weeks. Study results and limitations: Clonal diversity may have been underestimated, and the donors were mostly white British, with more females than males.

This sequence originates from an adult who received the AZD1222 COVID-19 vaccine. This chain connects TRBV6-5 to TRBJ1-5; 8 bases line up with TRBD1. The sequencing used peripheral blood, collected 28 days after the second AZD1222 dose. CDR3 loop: CASSSWTGQAQPQHF. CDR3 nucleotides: TGTGCCAGCAGTTCCTGGACAGGGCAGGCTCAGCCCCAGCATTTT.